This T cell receptor (beta chain) was sequenced during a study of cytomegalovirus exposure and HLA in healthy donors. PCR used 60 Vbeta primers and 13 Jbeta primers. The repertoire was sequenced with immunoSEQ multiplex PCR; TCRdb's copy has only in-frame clones and lacks some. The data contain 190,000 or so clones, roughly four fifths of them singletons. The study, taken as a whole, reports: As was reported, the HLA-A and HLA-B alleles of most subjects were accurately predicted from TCR beta sequences. The authors later linked a missense DCLRE1C variant to TCR beta V- and J-gene trimming.

The germline V gene has CDR1 LNHDA and CDR2 SQIVND (reference sequence). The CDR3 loop spans 15 amino acids. The V segment lost 6 bases and the J segment 1 base; nucleotides outside the gene matches: 8. About this clone itself: Its cognate antigen is unknown.

The chain is built from TRBV19 and TRBJ1-1, with 7 positions matching TRBD1. The sequenced material came from PBMCs. This TCR came from a boy aged 2-15 years in good health and CMV-seronegative. In nucleotides, the CDR3 is TGTGCCAGTAGCGCATCAGGGGGGCAGAACACTGAAGCTTTCTTT. Amino acids: CASSASGGQNTEAFF.